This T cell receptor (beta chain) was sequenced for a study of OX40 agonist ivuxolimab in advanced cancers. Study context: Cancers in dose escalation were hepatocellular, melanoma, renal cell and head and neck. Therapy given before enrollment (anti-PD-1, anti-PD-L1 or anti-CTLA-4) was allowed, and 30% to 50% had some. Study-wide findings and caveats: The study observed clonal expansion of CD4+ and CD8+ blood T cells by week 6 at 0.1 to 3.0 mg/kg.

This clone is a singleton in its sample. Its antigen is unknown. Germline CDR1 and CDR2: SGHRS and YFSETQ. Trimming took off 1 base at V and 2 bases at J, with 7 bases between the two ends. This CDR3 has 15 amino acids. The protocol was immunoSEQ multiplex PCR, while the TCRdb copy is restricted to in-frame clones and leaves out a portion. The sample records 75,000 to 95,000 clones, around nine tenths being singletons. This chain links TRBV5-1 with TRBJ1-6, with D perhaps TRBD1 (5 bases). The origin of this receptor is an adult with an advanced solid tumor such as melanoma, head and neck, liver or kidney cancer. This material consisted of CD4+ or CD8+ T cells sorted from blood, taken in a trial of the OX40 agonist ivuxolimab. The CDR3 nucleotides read TGCGCCAGCAGCTTGACAGGAACCTATAATTCACCCCTCCACTTT. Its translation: CASSLTGTYNSPLHF.